Listed here is a single T cell receptor beta chain. As yet, its antigen is unknown. At one end, the junction sequence differs from germline, possibly due to a read error. This entry is derived from a study of blood T cells in healthy people across ages. CDR3 length: 16 amino acids. Per the germline V gene, CDR1 is LNHDA and CDR2 is SQIVND (reference sequence). The second PCR ran roughly 6 to 11 cycles with a sample-barcoded 5' primer and J-beta primers. In TCRdb, the 5' RACE reads were re-called with MiXCR into one record per CDR3 protein. The sample has nearly 800,000 distinct CDR3 sequences; 20% to 25% are singletons. Study results and limitations: A greater number of naive CD4+ cells and higher diversity distinguished long-lived donors from aged donors.

These same data were also listed under a study on T cells of mothers and their children. That study reports: Three healthy Caucasian mothers, along with their six children, served as the donors.

Sequencing was carried out using blood. The V call is TRBV19, the J call TRBJ1-4; no firm D call. The TCR originated in a boy between 10 and 17 years old in good health. The CDR3 here is CASSIESTRHGERLFF. CDR3 DNA sequence: TGTGCCAGTAGTATAGAGTCGACCCGGCATGGTGAAAGACTGTTTTTT.